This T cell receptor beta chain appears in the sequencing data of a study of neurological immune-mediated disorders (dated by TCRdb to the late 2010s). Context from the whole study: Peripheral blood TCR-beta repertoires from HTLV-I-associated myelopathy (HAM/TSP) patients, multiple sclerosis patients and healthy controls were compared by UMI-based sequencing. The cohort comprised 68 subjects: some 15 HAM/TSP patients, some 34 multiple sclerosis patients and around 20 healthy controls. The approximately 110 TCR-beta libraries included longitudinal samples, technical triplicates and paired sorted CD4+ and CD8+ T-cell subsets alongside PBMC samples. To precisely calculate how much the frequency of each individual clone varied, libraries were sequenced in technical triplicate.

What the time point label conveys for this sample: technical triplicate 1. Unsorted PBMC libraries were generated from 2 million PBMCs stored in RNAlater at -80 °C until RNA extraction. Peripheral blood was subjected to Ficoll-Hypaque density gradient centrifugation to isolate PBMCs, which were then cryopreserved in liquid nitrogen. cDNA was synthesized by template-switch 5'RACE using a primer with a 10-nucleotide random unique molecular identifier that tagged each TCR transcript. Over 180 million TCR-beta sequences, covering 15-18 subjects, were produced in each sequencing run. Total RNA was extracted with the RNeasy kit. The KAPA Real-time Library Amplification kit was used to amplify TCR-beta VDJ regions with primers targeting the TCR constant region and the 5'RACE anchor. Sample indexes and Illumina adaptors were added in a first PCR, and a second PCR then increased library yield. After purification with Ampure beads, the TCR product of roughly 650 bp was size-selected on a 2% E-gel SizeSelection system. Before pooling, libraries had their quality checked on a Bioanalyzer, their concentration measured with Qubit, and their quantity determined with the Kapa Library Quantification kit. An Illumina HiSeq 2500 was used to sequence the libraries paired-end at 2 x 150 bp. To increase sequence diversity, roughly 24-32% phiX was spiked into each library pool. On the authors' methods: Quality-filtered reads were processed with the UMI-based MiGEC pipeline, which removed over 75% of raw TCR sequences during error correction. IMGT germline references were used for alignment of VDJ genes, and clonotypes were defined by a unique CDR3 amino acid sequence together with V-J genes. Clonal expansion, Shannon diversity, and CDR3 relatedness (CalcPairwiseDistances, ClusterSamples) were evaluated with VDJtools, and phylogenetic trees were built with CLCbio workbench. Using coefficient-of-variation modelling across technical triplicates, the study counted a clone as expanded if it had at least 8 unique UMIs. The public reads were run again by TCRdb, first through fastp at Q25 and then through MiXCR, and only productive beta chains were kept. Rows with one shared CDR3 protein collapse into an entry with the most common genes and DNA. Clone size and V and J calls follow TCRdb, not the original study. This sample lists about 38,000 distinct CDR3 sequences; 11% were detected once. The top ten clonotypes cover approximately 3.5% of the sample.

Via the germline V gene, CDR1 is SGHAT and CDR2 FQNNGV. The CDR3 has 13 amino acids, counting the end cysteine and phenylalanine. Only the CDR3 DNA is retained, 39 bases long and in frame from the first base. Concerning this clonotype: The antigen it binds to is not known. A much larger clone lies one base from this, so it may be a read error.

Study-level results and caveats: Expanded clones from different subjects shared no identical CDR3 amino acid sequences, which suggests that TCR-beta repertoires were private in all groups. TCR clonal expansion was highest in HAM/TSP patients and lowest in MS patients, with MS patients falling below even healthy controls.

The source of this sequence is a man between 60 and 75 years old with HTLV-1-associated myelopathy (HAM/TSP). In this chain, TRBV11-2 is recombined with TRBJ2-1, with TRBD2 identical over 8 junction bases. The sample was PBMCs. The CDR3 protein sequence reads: CANSLTGGDEQFF. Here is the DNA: TGTGCCAACAGCTTAACCGGGGGGGATGAGCAGTTCTTC.